This T cell receptor beta chain was sequenced in a study of T-cell reconstitution after alpha-beta-depleted transplantation in children. Unique molecular identifiers were incorporated during preparation of the TCRbeta library. TCRdb used MiXCR to reprocess the PCR reads, holding one entry per CDR3 protein. The sample lists hundreds of thousands of distinct CDR3 sequences; almost 8% were seen once. Overall study results and limits: Reports say that about two months after transplant, the alpha-beta T cells came out of several hundred graft clones that had expanded. The study traced high day-60 TCRbeta diversity in some patients to surviving recipient T cells and thymic progenitors. One year post-transplant, T-cell counts and diversity were largely derived from T cells produced anew.

In its sample, this clonotype was seen many times. Its antigen is not known. The receptor was derived from a female patient under 10 years old who had a stem cell transplant for Fanconi anemia, so the T cells may come from the graft donor. The starting material was peripheral blood, obtained 360 days after TCRalphabeta/CD19-depleted stem cell transplant.

In DNA, the CDR3 is TGTGCCACCAGCCAAAGGCCGGGACTAGCGGCTCAACTAGCCTACGAGCAGTACTTC. This codes for CATSQRPGLAAQLAYEQYF. The chain combines TRBV15 with TRBJ2-7, with 11 bases identical to TRBD2. The V segment lost 5 bases and the J segment 2 bases; nucleotides outside the gene matches: 17. CDR1 is LNHNV, CDR2 YYDKDF, per germline (reference sequence). The CDR3 length is 19 residues. The full variable domain, rest sourced from reference TRBV15 and TRBJ2-7, is DAMVIQNPRYQVTQFGKPVTLSCSQTLNHNVMYWYQQKSSQAPKLLFHYYDKDFNNEADTPDNFQSRRPNTSFCFLDIRSPGLGDTAMYLCATSQRPGLAAQLAYEQYFGPGTRLTVT.